What follows describes a single TCR beta chain. Its antigen is as yet unknown. This entry belongs to a study of PD-1 blockade in classical Hodgkin lymphoma. The time point is: cycle 4 day 1 (C4D1), after 6 weeks of nivolumab. Relapses following autologous stem cell transplantation were seen in all patients, with brentuximab vedotin exposure varying. The CD4+ T cells used were purified from thawed PBMCs through magnetic negative selection. Method: immunoSEQ multiplex PCR; TCRdb's copy keeps in-frame clones and lacks some. This sample has tens of thousands of clones, with about 88% found just once. Germline CDR1 reads LGHNA; CDR2 reads YSLEER. Trimming took off 0 bases at V and 2 bases at J, with 3 bases between the two ends. The CDR3 loop spans 13 amino acids. Findings and limits, study-wide: A significant rise in TCR diversity by C4D1 was seen for CD4+ but not CD8+ cells.

The chain uses TRBV4-3 and TRBJ2-3, with D uncertain. Material: CD4+ T cells from blood, obtained before the fourth cycle of nivolumab. The clonotype originates from a human donor with classical Hodgkin lymphoma. CDR3 sequence reads: CASSQEYTDTQYF. The CDR3 coding sequence is TGCGCCAGCAGCCAAGAATACACAGATACGCAGTATTTT.